The 28 T cell receptor beta chains in this list originate from one sample, sequenced in a study of response to subunit inactivated influenza vaccine. TCRdb re-derived calls from the RT-PCR reads in MiXCR, one entry per CDR3 protein. The sample has around 650,000 distinct CDR3 sequences, about 15% seen once; the top ten hold around 10%. Sequencing used PBMCs from blood, obtained 12 days after vaccination. Source of these receptors: a man in his forties or fifties who received an inactivated influenza vaccine.

The chain employs TRBV25-1 and TRBJ2-7; 7 positions match TRBD1. After removal of 6 bases from V and 2 bases from J, the junction contained 4 bases not matched to a gene. The CDR3 covers 13 residues. Germline values: CDR1 MGHDK, CDR2 SYGVNS. CDR3 sequence: CASRPQGAYEQYF. CDR3 DNA sequence: TGTGCCAGCAGACCTCAGGGGGCCTACGAGCAGTACTTC.

J is TRBJ2-1 and V is TRBV21-1; TRBD2, the D gene given by the table, was not confirmed from the DNA. TRBV21-1 is a pseudogene segment. The CDR3 loop spans 15 amino acids. The DNA of the CDR3 is TGTGCCAGCCTCACCCGGAGAGCTAAATACAATGAGCAGTTCTTC. Its translation is CASLTRRAKYNEQFF.

This clonotype was counted ten times or more. V gene TRBV5-5 combines with J gene TRBJ1-1; tentative D call: TRBD1 (5 bases). The CDR3 has 14 amino acids. Germline loops: CDR1 SGHKS, CDR2 YYEKEE (reference sequence). The V end was cut by 4 bases, the J end by 0 bases, with 10 bases between. CDR3 nucleotides: TGTGCCAGCAGCGGCCACAGGATGAACACTGAAGCTTTCTTT. Encoded protein: CASSGHRMNTEAFF.

This clonotype was seen more than once but under ten times. The rearrangement links TRBV12-3 or TRBV12-4 to TRBJ2-5; D might be TRBD1 (5 bases). Trimming removed 4 bases from V and 2 bases from J, with 11 bases in between. The CDR3 is 14 amino acids. The CDR3 sequence is CASSSSRVQETQYF. CDR3 DNA sequence: TGTGCCAGCAGTTCCTCCAGGGTACAAGAGACCCAGTACTTC.

V usage is TRBV4-2 and J usage is TRBJ1-2; a possible D gene is TRBD1 (5 bases). Trimming left V 5 bases short and J 3 bases short, with 13 bases between. Germline CDR1 is LGHNA and CDR2 is YNFKEQ. The CDR3 loop spans 14 amino acids. CDR3 nucleotides: TGTGCCAGCAGCACTCGAGGAGGGGACTATGGCTACACCTTC. Translated: CASSTRGGDYGYTF.

CDR3 protein: CASTVGTSSSYNEQFF. CDR3 nucleotides: TGTGCCAGCACCGTTGGGACCTCGAGCTCCTACAATGAGCAGTTCTTC. V and J are TRBV12-3 or TRBV12-4 and TRBJ2-1; D possibly matches TRBD1 or TRBD2 (5 bases each). The CDR3 is made up of 16 amino acids. Trimming cost V 7 bases and J 0 bases, with 16 bases left between them.

This clonotype was observed a handful of times. V usage is TRBV10-3 and J usage is TRBJ2-1, with 7 positions matching TRBD1. Germline trimming cut 4 bases from V and 4 bases from J; bases unmatched to any gene: 4. The CDR3 loop spans 14 amino acids. Per germline, CDR1 ENHRY and CDR2 SYGVKD. The CDR3 DNA is TGTGCCATCAGTGCCGGGACAGCGTACAATGAGCAGTTCTTC. Amino acid sequence: CAISAGTAYNEQFF.

This clonotype has just a few counts. The J gene is TRBJ1-1, the V gene TRBV12-3 or TRBV12-4; D not resolved. V was clipped by 3 bases and J by 1 base, with 12 bases between them. The CDR3 sequence is 15 residues long. The CDR3 loop reads CASSLGLPGNTEAFF. Written as DNA, the CDR3 is TGTGCCAGCAGTTTGGGCCTACCGGGGAACACTGAAGCTTTCTTT.

This clonotype was seen a handful of times. J is TRBJ2-3 and V is TRBV15; 9 bases agree with TRBD2. Germline assignment: CDR1 LNHNV and CDR2 YYDKDF (reference sequence). This CDR3 spans 13 amino acids. After removal of 9 bases from V and 4 bases from J, the junction contained 5 bases not matched to a gene. The CDR3, as DNA: TGTGCCACTCTTAGCGGGAGTGCAGATACGCAGTATTTT. Translated: CATLSGSADTQYF.

This clonotype was seen only a few times. The chain joins TRBV5-6 to TRBJ2-5, with unresolved D. Germline V CDR1 and CDR2: SGHDT, YYEEEE. V lost 1 base, J lost 1 base, and 8 bases lay in between. The CDR3 contains 14 residues. The CDR3 is CASSLQVSQETQYF. The DNA for the CDR3 is TGTGCCAGCAGCTTGCAGGTTAGCCAAGAGACCCAGTACTTC.

The V and J genes are TRBV21-1 and TRBJ1-2; the table's D call TRBD1 went unverified against the DNA. TRBV21-1 is listed as a pseudogene. The CDR3 has 14 amino acids. Here the CDR3 DNA reads TGTGCCAGCATCAGGGACAGGGATCACTATGGCTACACCTTC. Its protein product is CASIRDRDHYGYTF.

V gene TRBV2 combines with J gene TRBJ1-5; D may be TRBD1 (5 bases). V was trimmed by 3 bases and J by 0 bases, leaving 15 bases between them. Germline loops: CDR1 SNHLY, CDR2 FYNNEI. CDR3 length: 17 residues. The CDR3 loop reads CASSEGRVGYSNQPQHF. The CDR3 bases are TGTGCCAGCAGTGAGGGCAGGGTAGGGTATAGCAATCAGCCCCAGCATTTT.

V and J are TRBV7-9 and TRBJ1-2; possibly TRBD1 for D (6 bases). Trimming cost V 2 bases and J 7 bases, with 17 bases left between them. CDR1 is SEHNR and CDR2 is FQNEAQ in the germline V gene (reference sequence). The CDR3 spans 15 residues. The chain's CDR3 is CASSLRGGRLVGYTF. The CDR3 DNA sequence: TGTGCCAGCAGCTTAAGGGGGGGGCGGCTTGTTGGCTACACCTTC.

This clonotype turned up a few times. This chain connects TRBV29-1 to TRBJ2-5, with TRBD2 matching 15 bases. Germline V CDR1 and CDR2: SQVTM, ANQGSEA. V lost 6 bases and J lost 5; bases outside the gene matches: 4. The CDR3 has 14 amino acids. The CDR3 nucleotides are TGCAGCGTGGTGGGACTAGCGGGAGGTGAGACCCAGTACTTC. Translation: CSVVGLAGGETQYF. Looking up the rest from reference TRBV29-1 and TRBJ2-5 gives the full variable domain: SAVISQKPSRDICQRGTSLTIQCQVDSQVTMMFWYRQQPGQSLTLIATANQGSEATYESGFVIDKFPISRPNLTFSTLTVSNMSPEDSSIYLCSVVGLAGGETQYFGPGTRLLVL.

The V gene is TRBV9, the J gene TRBJ2-1, with 7 bases identical to TRBD2. Germline trimming cut 3 bases from V and 6 bases from J; bases unmatched to any gene: 9. This CDR3 contains 15 residues. Germline lookup yields CDR1 SGDLS and CDR2 YYNGEE. The chain's CDR3 is CASSAPGAGVNEQFF. CDR3 DNA sequence: TGTGCCAGCAGCGCCCCTGGGGCGGGAGTCAATGAGCAGTTCTTC.

This clonotype has only a few counts. V gene TRBV27 combines with J gene TRBJ1-1; no reliable D call. The CDR3 runs to 12 residues. V was cut by 6 bases and J by 8 bases, with 13 bases left in between. Germline V CDR1 and CDR2: MNHEY, SMNVEV (reference sequence). The CDR3 sequence is CASRRTVGEAFF. CDR3 DNA: TGTGCCAGCAGGCGGACGGTAGGAGAAGCTTTCTTT.

The chain uses TRBV4-1 and TRBJ2-7, with D tentatively TRBD1 (6 bases). Trimming pared 1 base from V and 4 bases from J, leaving 14 bases between. The CDR3 loop spans 15 amino acids. Germline V CDR1 and CDR2: MGHRA, YSYEKL. CDR3 nucleotides: TGCGCCAGCAGCCAAGCTCAGGGGAACATGTACGAGCAGTACTTC. Its translation: CASSQAQGNMYEQYF.

This clonotype was observed a single time. The rearrangement uses TRBV12-3 or TRBV12-4 and TRBJ2-1, with D hard to call. Deletions cut 6 bases from V and 5 bases from J, with 14 bases between. The CDR3 is 14 amino acids. In nucleotides, the CDR3 is TGTGCCAGCAGCCCCTCGCGGCTTCACAATGAGCAGTTCTTC. It encodes CASSPSRLHNEQFF.

A few counts support this clonotype. The V and J genes are TRBV9 and TRBJ1-1, with D hard to call. This CDR3 contains 13 residues. V lost 0 bases to trimming and J lost 7 bases, with 10 bases between them. In germline, CDR1 is SGDLS, CDR2 YYNGEE. The chain's CDR3 is CASSVGAGIEAFF. As DNA, the CDR3 is TGTGCCAGCAGCGTAGGGGCCGGGATTGAAGCTTTCTTT.

The CDR3: CASSAYGTDQDLANEQFF. CDR3 coding DNA: TGTGCCAGCAGCGCATACGGGACCGATCAAGATCTTGCCAATGAGCAGTTCTTC. The rearrangement links TRBV9 to TRBJ2-1; the D gene could be TRBD1 or TRBD2 (5 bases each). Germline V gives CDR1 SGDLS, CDR2 YYNGEE. The CDR3 contains 18 residues. Trimming left V 3 bases short and J 6 bases short, with 25 bases between.

The chain uses TRBV23-1 and TRBJ2-3; TRBD1 matches 8 bases. TRBV23-1 is an ORF, and what it does is uncertain. This CDR3 is 17 amino acids long. The junction had 7 bases not matched to a gene; V was cut back by 0 bases and J by 2 bases. CDR3 DNA sequence: TGCGCCAGCAGTCAATCAGCCTCGGGACAGGACACAGATACGCAGTATTTT. It codes for CASSQSASGQDTDTQYF.

The gene calls are TRBV7-2 and TRBJ2-6, with a weak D call TRBD1 (6 bases). Germline values: CDR1 SGHTA, CDR2 FQGNSA. Trimming removed 2 bases at V and 0 bases at J, with 11 bases between. The CDR3 has 17 residues. CDR3 DNA sequence: TGTGCCAGCAGCTTACGTGGACAGAGCTCTGGGGCCAACGTCCTGACTTTC. It is translated as CASSLRGQSSGANVLTF. Variable domain in full (rest from reference TRBV7-2 and TRBJ2-6): GAGVSQSPSNKVTEKGKDVELRCDPISGHTALYWYRQSLGQGLEFLIYFQGNSAPDKSGLPSDRFSAERTGGSVSTLTIQRTQQEDSAVYLCASSLRGQSSGANVLTFGAGSRLTVL.

The table lists this clonotype with a few counts. The V and J genes are TRBV4-3 and TRBJ2-6, with 7 bases matching TRBD1. The germline gives CDR1 LGHNA, CDR2 YSLEER. Trimming cost V 3 bases and J 0 bases; bases outside gene matches: 2. The CDR3 runs to 16 residues. CDR3 sequence reads: CASSQTGISGANVLTF. The CDR3 DNA follows: TGCGCCAGCAGCCAGACAGGGATCTCTGGGGCCAACGTCCTGACTTTC.

This clonotype was picked up a small number of times. This chain connects TRBV4-1 to TRBJ2-7; D is ambiguous. The V end was cut by 2 bases, the J end by 0 bases, with 5 bases between. This CDR3 is built from 13 residues. Germline assignment: CDR1 MGHRA and CDR2 YSYEKL. CDR3 amino acids: CASSQFSSYEQYF. The CDR3, as DNA: TGCGCCAGCAGCCAATTCAGCTCCTACGAGCAGTACTTC.

The chain recombines TRBV29-1 with TRBJ1-1; 7 nucleotides line up with TRBD1. The germline gives CDR1 SQVTM, CDR2 ANQGSEA. V lost 7 bases, J lost 3 bases, and 5 bases stayed unmatched. The CDR3 has 12 amino acids. Here the CDR3 DNA reads TGCAGCGCAAGACAGGGTGACACTGAAGCTTTCTTT. Translated: CSARQGDTEAFF.

This chain uses TRBV20-1 with TRBJ2-5; 10 bases are shared with TRBD2. Germline values: CDR1 DFQATT, CDR2 SNEGSKA (reference sequence). This CDR3 has 14 amino acids. Unmatched junction bases numbered 9, after V lost 6 bases and J lost 5 bases. The CDR3 coding sequence is TGCAGTGCAAATAGCGGGGGGCCGGGGGAGACCCAGTACTTC. Its protein product is CSANSGGPGETQYF.

This clonotype appeared a few times. This chain joins TRBV20-1 and TRBJ2-3; D call uncertain. The CDR3 loop spans 16 amino acids. CDR1 is DFQATT and CDR2 is SNEGSKA in the germline V gene (reference sequence). V was trimmed by 6 bases and J by 1 base, leaving 20 bases between them. CDR3 protein: CSAKSMLVGGTDTQYF. The CDR3, as DNA: TGCAGTGCCAAGAGTATGCTTGTGGGCGGCACAGATACGCAGTATTTT.

The gene calls are TRBV20-1 and TRBJ1-1; a possible D gene is TRBD1 (5 bases). Deletions cut 0 bases from V and 4 bases from J, with 9 bases between. The length of the CDR3 is 13 residues. The V gene's germline CDR1 is DFQATT and CDR2 SNEGSKA (reference sequence). The CDR3, as DNA: TGCAGTGCTAGAGATATGAGGGGCACTGAAGCTTTCTTT. Protein product: CSARDMRGTEAFF.